The clone carrying this TCR beta chain was seen many times. Its target is unknown. Time point of the sample: newly diagnosed GD, antithyroid drugs for less than 3 months. The TCR library was made from RNA that had been extracted from PBMCs in TRIzol. Diagnosis followed American Thyroid Association guidelines for Graves' disease. HTBI primers from iRepertoire and Arm-PCR of CDR3 regions yielded the TCR beta libraries. TCRdb independently ran MiXCR on the multiplex PCR reads; one entry per CDR3 protein. Of around 450,000 distinct CDR3 sequences in the sample, about 17% were seen once. This sample was included in a study of regulatory T cells in long-lasting Graves disease. Study conclusions and caveats: Those with persistent disease had in common more public clonotypes (fewer than 3,000) than new patients (approximately 920).

The same data also contributed to another study, on T cells in Graves' hyperthyroidism and ophthalmopathy.

This TCR derives from a man aged 35 to 55 with Graves disease. The sequenced sample was peripheral blood mononuclear cells (PBMCs), obtained at new diagnosis, from a patient treated with antithyroid drugs.

CDR3 sequence (DNA): TGTGCCAGCGCGTTATGGGCAGAGACCCAGTACTTC. As protein: CASALWAETQYF. The J gene is TRBJ2-5, the V gene TRBV2; D unclear. Germline V lookup: CDR1 SNHLY, CDR2 FYNNEI. Trimming left V 8 bases short and J 4 bases short, with 11 bases between. The CDR3 has 12 amino acids.